The entry below describes one TCR beta chain. Germline CDR1 is SGHVS and CDR2 is FQNEAQ. CDR3 length: 15 amino acids. V gave up 5 bases and J gave up 2 bases, with 12 bases separating them. This entry is derived from a study of T-cell memory formation after mild COVID-19. Via MiXCR, TCRdb re-called the 5' RACE reads, giving one row per CDR3 protein. The sample has roughly 400,000 distinct CDR3 sequences, around a sixth seen once. Sequenced material: PBMCs or a T cell subset sorted from them (not recorded which). The source of this sequence is a man aged 18 to 29 who had mild COVID-19 (a few samples of this study predate the infection). Cell type and time point are not known. V is TRBV7-8 and J is TRBJ2-2; D is unresolved. CDR3 bases: TGTGCCAGCAGCCGCCGGATAGCTAACACCGGGGAGCTGTTTTTT. Protein sequence: CASSRRIANTGELFF.